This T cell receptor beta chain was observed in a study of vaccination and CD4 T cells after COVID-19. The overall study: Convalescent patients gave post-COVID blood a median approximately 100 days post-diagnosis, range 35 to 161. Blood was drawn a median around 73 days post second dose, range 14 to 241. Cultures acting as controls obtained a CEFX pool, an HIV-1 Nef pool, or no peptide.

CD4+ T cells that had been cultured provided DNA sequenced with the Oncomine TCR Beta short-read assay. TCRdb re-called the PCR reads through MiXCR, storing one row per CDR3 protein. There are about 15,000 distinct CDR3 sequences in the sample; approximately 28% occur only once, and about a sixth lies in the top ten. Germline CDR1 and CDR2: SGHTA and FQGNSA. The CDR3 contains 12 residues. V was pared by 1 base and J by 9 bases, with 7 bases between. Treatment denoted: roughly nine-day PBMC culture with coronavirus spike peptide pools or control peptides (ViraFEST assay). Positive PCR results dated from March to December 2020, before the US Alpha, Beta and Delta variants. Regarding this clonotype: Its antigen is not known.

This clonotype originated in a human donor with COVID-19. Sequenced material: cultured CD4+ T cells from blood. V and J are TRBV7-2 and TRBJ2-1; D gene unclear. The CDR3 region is CASSLDVVEQFF. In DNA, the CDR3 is TGTGCCAGCAGCTTAGATGTGGTTGAGCAGTTCTTC. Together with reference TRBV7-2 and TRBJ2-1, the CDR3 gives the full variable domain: GAGVSQSPSNKVTEKGKDVELRCDPISGHTALYWYRQSLGQGLEFLIYFQGNSAPDKSGLPSDRFSAERTGGSVSTLTIQRTQQEDSAVYLCASSLDVVEQFFGPGTRLTVL.